Following are 16 T cell receptor beta chains from one sample sequenced in a study of T cell repertoires in cytomegalovirus infection. TCRdb re-derived calls from the reads in MiXCR, one entry per CDR3 protein. The data hold around 300,000 distinct CDR3 sequences, with under 25% observed a single time. What these receptors recognize is not known. Material: cultured PBMCs, obtained from culture after CMV antigen stimulation. The receptor source for this set is a human donor in good health (CMV status not recorded). Some clones in this sample may be carry-over from other donors' samples.

This clonotype was seen repeatedly, ten times or more. J is TRBJ2-2 and V is TRBV7-8, with TRBD1 matching over 11 bases. This CDR3 spans 16 amino acids. In germline, CDR1 is SGHVS, CDR2 FQNEAQ. The trim removed 5 bases at V and 2 bases at J, leaving 4 bases unmatched. The CDR3 region is CASSHRTGGNTGELFF. In nucleotides, the CDR3 is TGTGCCAGCAGCCACCGGACAGGGGGCAACACCGGGGAGCTGTTTTTT.

This clonotype was detected many times. The chain recombines TRBV7-8 with TRBJ2-1; D perhaps matches TRBD2 (7 bases). The CDR3 totals 17 residues. The germline gives CDR1 SGHVS, CDR2 FQNEAQ. Trimming removed 4 bases from V and 5 bases from J, with 21 bases in between. The CDR3 nucleotides are TGTGCCAGCAGCTCTATGGCGGGGGCCCTTGGGAACAATGAGCAGTTCTTC. It encodes CASSSMAGALGNNEQFF.

A few counts support this clonotype. The chain is built from TRBV6-5 and TRBJ2-3, with D tentatively TRBD1 (5 bases). V lost 0 bases, J lost 6 bases, and 16 bases lay in between. The CDR3 contains 16 residues. CDR1 is MNHEY and CDR2 is SVGAGI in the germline V gene. CDR3 nucleotides: TGTGCCAGCAGTTACTCAGGGGATAAACTTGGGGATACGCAGTATTTT. Translation: CASSYSGDKLGDTQYF.

This clonotype was seen only a few times. The chain links TRBV7-2 to TRBJ1-2; D is unresolved. V lost 1 base and J lost 7, with 7 bases in between. The CDR3 has 12 amino acids. The V gene's germline CDR1 is SGHTA and CDR2 FQGNSA. In nucleotides, the CDR3 is TGTGCCAGCAGCTTAGAGGGTTTTGGCTACACCTTC. This gives the protein CASSLEGFGYTF. The variable domain in full, completed from reference TRBV7-2 and TRBJ1-2, reads GAGVSQSPSNKVTEKGKDVELRCDPISGHTALYWYRQSLGQGLEFLIYFQGNSAPDKSGLPSDRFSAERTGGSVSTLTIQRTQQEDSAVYLCASSLEGFGYTFGSGTRLTVV.

In this sample, this clonotype turned up many times. The chain has TRBV7-6 and TRBJ2-7; 8 nucleotides match TRBD1. The CDR3 runs to 13 residues. The germline gives CDR1 SGHVS, CDR2 FNYEAQ. Trimming cost V 5 bases and J 5 bases; bases outside gene matches: 5. The CDR3 DNA reads as TGTGCCAGCAGCCGGGACAGGAAAGACGAGCAGTACTTC. This sequence encodes CASSRDRKDEQYF.

V is TRBV7-9 and J is TRBJ2-5; 14 bases map to TRBD2. Germline CDR1 and CDR2: SEHNR and FQNEAQ (reference sequence). The CDR3 contains 15 residues. With 5 bases clipped from V and 9 bases from J, the junction kept 8 bases outside the gene matches. This chain's CDR3 is CASSPTGLAGAAQYF. Here the CDR3 DNA reads TGTGCCAGCAGCCCCACGGGACTAGCGGGAGCGGCCCAGTACTTC.

The chain carries TRBV6-2 or TRBV6-3 and TRBJ2-1; a possible D gene is TRBD2 (5 bases). The CDR3 contains 16 residues. V lost 3 bases and J 1 base, leaving 13 bases between the germline ends. Per germline, CDR1 MNHEY and CDR2 SVGEGT. CDR3 residues: CASSYSLEGSYNEQFF. CDR3 nucleotides: TGTGCCAGCAGTTATAGCCTCGAGGGATCCTACAATGAGCAGTTCTTC.

This chain uses TRBV27 with TRBJ2-5; 8 bases align to TRBD2. The CDR3 contains 17 residues. Germline lookup yields CDR1 MNHEY and CDR2 SMNVEV (reference sequence). V shed 2 bases, J shed 2 bases, and the junction held 10 bases outside the gene matches. The CDR3 region is CASSLRVAGSLQETQYF. CDR3 nucleotides: TGTGCCAGCAGTTTACGGGTAGCGGGGAGCCTTCAAGAGACCCAGTACTTC.

The rearrangement links TRBV19 to TRBJ1-4; no clear D. Germline V gene sequence: CDR1 LNHDA, CDR2 SQIVND (reference sequence). The CDR3 is 14 amino acids. Trimming pared 7 bases from V and 3 bases from J, leaving 12 bases between. As DNA, the CDR3 is TGTGCCAGTACCAACCGTGCGGCTAATGAAAAACTGTTTTTT. Translated: CASTNRAANEKLFF.

The table lists this clonotype with a few counts. This chain connects TRBV11-2 to TRBJ1-1, with unresolved D. Trimming stripped 3 bases from V and 7 bases from J, with 15 bases between. The length of the CDR3 is 14 residues. Looked up from germline, CDR1 is SGHAT and CDR2 is FQNNGV. Here the CDR3 reads CASSFNSRTGEAFF. For the CDR3, the DNA is TGTGCCAGCAGCTTTAACAGCAGAACGGGTGAAGCTTTCTTT.

V and J are TRBV7-2 and TRBJ2-2, with D unresolved. The V end lost 5 bases, the J end lost 4 bases, and 5 bases lay between the germline ends. The CDR3 extends over 12 amino acids. Germline CDR1 SGHTA, CDR2 FQGNSA. In DNA form, the CDR3 reads TGTGCCAGCAGCCAGCTCACCGGGGAGCTGTTTTTT. As protein: CASSQLTGELFF.

In this sample, this clonotype turned up a few times. CDR3 sequence reads: CASSRGGLPPEQFF. In nucleotides, the CDR3 is TGTGCCAGCAGCCGAGGGGGACTCCCGCCTGAGCAGTTCTTC. The chain links TRBV12-3 or TRBV12-4 to TRBJ2-1; D possibly matches TRBD1 or TRBD2 (6 bases each). Trimming removed 6 bases at V and 9 bases at J, with 18 bases between. CDR3 length: 14 residues.

The chain joins TRBV20-1 to TRBJ2-3; TRBD2 aligns across 7 bases. The germline V gene has CDR1 DFQATT and CDR2 SNEGSKA (reference sequence). This CDR3 region has 18 residues. The trim removed 6 bases at V and 0 bases at J, leaving 18 bases unmatched. CDR3 DNA sequence: TGCAGTGCCTCCTTACTTCGCGGGAGAGGTTTCAGCACAGATACGCAGTATTTT. It is translated as CSASLLRGRGFSTDTQYF.

V and J are TRBV7-2 and TRBJ2-3; TRBD2 might be the D (5 bases). The germline CDR1 and CDR2 sequences are SGHTA and FQGNSA. The CDR3 covers 15 residues. Trimming removed 3 bases from V and 2 bases from J, with 12 bases in between. CDR3 region: CASSLMAGFTDTQYF. The CDR3 DNA is TGTGCCAGCAGCTTGATGGCGGGCTTCACAGATACGCAGTATTTT.

The genes are TRBV9 and TRBJ2-1; 11 bases map to TRBD2. J gave up 7 bases and V 4 bases, and 7 bases lay outside the gene matches. The CDR3 is 15 residues long. Germline lookup yields CDR1 SGDLS and CDR2 YYNGEE. CDR3 loop: CASSMGLADQNEQFF. The CDR3, as DNA: TGTGCCAGCAGCATGGGACTAGCGGACCAAAATGAGCAGTTCTTC.

The table lists this clonotype with many counts. The V call is TRBV7-2, the J call TRBJ2-7, with 13 bases aligning to TRBD2. The CDR3 covers 19 residues. Germline CDR1 reads SGHTA; CDR2 reads FQGNSA. The V gene end was trimmed by 3 bases and the J gene end by 0 bases; junction bases not matched to a gene: 11. CDR3 region: CASSFERTSGRCGSYEQYV. The DNA of the CDR3 is TGTGCCAGCAGCTTCGAAAGGACTAGCGGGAGATGCGGCTCCTACGAGCAGTACGTC.